This TCR beta chain was obtained from a study of shared clonotypes between healthy human individuals. Only CD45RO-negative cells positively selected for CCR7 counted as naive CD8 cells, so terminally differentiated effector memory CD45RA+ cells were excluded. As for this clone: The sample contains more than one DNA sequence encoding this CDR3.

Clones were read by immunoSEQ multiplex PCR, and TCRdb kept only the in-frame ones, dropping some. The repertoire consists of roughly 2 million clones, with about 94% occurring once and the leading ten covering 0.85% to 1.2%. Germline V gene lookup returns CDR1 SGHVS and CDR2 FQNEAQ. V lost 1 base and J 5 bases, leaving 5 bases between the germline ends. This CDR3 spans 12 amino acids. The chain couples TRBV7-8 to TRBJ1-2; D gene ambiguous. This receptor was obtained from a young man in good health. The sample consisted of naive CD8+ T cells sorted from blood. CDR3 protein: CASSLGGYGYTF. The CDR3, as DNA: TGTGCCAGCAGCTTAGGGGGATATGGCTACACCTTC.